This TCR beta chain stems from a study of identical twins. Overall study results and limits: A lower insertion count was a feature of abundant cord blood beta clonotypes, with no such feature in memory repertoires.

After template switching added a universal primer site, the resulting cDNA carried unique molecular identifiers. TCRdb passed the 5' RACE reads through MiXCR, listing each CDR3 protein once. This table holds approximately 490,000 distinct CDR3 sequences, more than 20% found once. Germline V gene sequence: CDR1 SGHVS, CDR2 FNYEAQ. The length of the CDR3 is 15 residues. Trimming shortened V by 4 bases and J by 0 bases, and 10 bases separated the two germline ends. As to this clonotype: No antigen is known for it.

The same data also went into a second study, on yellow fever vaccine responses in identical twins.

Sequences were obtained from CD4+ T cells sorted from blood. The source of this sequence is a woman under 30 in good health. V is TRBV7-6 and J is TRBJ2-1, with D uncertain. The CDR3 here is CASSSPQSSYNEQFF. CDR3 DNA sequence: TGTGCCAGCAGCTCCCCGCAGAGCTCCTACAATGAGCAGTTCTTC.